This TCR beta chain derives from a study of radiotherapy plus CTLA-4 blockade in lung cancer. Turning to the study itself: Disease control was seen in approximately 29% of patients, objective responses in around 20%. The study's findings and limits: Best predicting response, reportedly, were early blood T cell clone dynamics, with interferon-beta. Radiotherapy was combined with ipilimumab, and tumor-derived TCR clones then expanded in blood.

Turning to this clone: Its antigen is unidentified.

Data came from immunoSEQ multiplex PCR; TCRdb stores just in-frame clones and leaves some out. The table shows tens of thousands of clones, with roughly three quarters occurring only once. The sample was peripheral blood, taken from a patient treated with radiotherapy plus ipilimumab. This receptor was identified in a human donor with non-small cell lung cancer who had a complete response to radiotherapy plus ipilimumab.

CDR3 region: CASSQAPLSSYNEQFF. DNA of the CDR3: TGCGCCAGCAGCCAAGCCCCTCTGAGCTCCTACAATGAGCAGTTCTTC. This chain joins TRBV4-3 and TRBJ2-1; D is ambiguous. V lost 1 base and J 0 bases, leaving 10 bases between the germline ends. The CDR3 has 16 amino acids. From germline, CDR1 is LGHNA and CDR2 YSLEER.